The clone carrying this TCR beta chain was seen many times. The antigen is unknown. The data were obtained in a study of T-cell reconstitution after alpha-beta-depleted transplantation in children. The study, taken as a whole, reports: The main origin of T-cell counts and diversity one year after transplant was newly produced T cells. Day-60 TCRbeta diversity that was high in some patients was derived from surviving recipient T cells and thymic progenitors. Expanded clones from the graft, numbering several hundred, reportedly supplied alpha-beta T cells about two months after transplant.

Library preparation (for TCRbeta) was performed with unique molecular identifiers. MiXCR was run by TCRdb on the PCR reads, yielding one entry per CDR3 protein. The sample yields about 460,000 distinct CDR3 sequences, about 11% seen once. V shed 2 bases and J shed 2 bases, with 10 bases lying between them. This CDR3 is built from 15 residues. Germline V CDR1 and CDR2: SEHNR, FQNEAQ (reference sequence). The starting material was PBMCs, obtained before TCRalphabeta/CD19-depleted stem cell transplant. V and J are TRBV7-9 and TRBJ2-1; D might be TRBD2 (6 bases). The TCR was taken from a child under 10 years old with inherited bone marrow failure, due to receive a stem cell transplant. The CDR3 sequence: CASSLTSRTYNEQFF. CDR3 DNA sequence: TGTGCCAGCAGCTTAACTAGCAGGACCTACAATGAGCAGTTCTTC.